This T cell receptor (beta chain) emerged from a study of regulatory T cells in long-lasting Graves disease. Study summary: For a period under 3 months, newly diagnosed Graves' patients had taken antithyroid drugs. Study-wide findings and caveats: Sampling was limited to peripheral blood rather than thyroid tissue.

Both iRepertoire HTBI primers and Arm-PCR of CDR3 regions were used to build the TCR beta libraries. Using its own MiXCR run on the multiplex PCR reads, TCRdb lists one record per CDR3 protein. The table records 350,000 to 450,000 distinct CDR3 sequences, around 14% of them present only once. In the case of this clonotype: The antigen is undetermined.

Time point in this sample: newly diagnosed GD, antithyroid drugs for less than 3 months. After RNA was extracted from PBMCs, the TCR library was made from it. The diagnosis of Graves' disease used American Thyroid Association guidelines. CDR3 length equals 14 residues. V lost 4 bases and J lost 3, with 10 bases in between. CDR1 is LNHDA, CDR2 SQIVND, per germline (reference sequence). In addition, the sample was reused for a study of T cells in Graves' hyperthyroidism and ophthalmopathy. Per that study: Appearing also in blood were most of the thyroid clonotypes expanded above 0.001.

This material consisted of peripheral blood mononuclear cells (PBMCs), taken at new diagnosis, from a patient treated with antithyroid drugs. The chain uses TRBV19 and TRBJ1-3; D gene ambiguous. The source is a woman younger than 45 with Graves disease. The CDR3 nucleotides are TGTGCCAGTAGTAACCAGGAGGGTGGAAACACCATATATTTT. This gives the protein CASSNQEGGNTIYF.